Listed below are T cell receptor beta chains from one sample, sequenced in a study of blood T cell repertoires in COVID-19. Assay used: immunoSEQ multiplex PCR; TCRdb lists only in-frame clones, some missing. This table has tens of thousands of clones, approximately 88% appearing once. The sample consisted of peripheral blood. The source of these receptors is a woman in her seventies with acute or convalescent COVID-19. Each CDR3 is given with its conserved first and last residue. A D gene is named only where the DNA matches it firmly. Expanded clones get a size class; other rows say once, few or many, or leave the size out.

D: .
size: .
V: TRBV6-5
J: TRBJ1-5
DNA: TGTGCCAGCAGTACTAATCAGCCCCAGCATTTT
CDR3: CASSTNQPQHF

D: .
size: .
V: TRBV5-1
J: TRBJ2-1
DNA: TGCGCCAGCAGCTTGGTGACAGACAATGAGCAGTTCTTC
CDR3: CASSLVTDNEQFF

D: TRBD1
size: .
V: TRBV30
J: TRBJ2-7
DNA: TGTGCCTGGACCTATGACCGGCCCGGGACAGCCTACGAGCAGTACTTC
CDR3: CAWTYDRPGTAYEQYF

D: TRBD1
size: .
V: TRBV19
J: TRBJ1-1
DNA: TGTGCCAGTAGAGAGACAGGGAGTGCGTCTGAAGCTTTCTTT
CDR3: CASRETGSASEAFF

D: .
size: .
V: TRBV20-1
J: TRBJ2-7
DNA: TGCAGTGCTAGAGGGAGCTACGAGCAGTACTTC
CDR3: CSARGSYEQYF

D: .
size: .
V: TRBV6-2/TRBV6-3
J: TRBJ1-5
DNA: TGTGCCACCATCCCTGACAGAGATCAGCCCCAGCATTTT
CDR3: CATIPDRDQPQHF

D: .
size: .
V: TRBV3-1/TRBV3-2
J: TRBJ1-5
DNA: TGTGCCAGCAGCCAAGATAGTCGGTTCAATCAGCCCCAGCATTTT
CDR3: CASSQDSRFNQPQHF

D: TRBD1
size: .
V: TRBV3-1/TRBV3-2
J: TRBJ1-1
DNA: TGTGCCAGCAGCCAAGAGACAGGGGTGGGGAACACTGAAGCTTTCTTT
CDR3: CASSQETGVGNTEAFF

D: TRBD1
size: .
V: TRBV19
J: TRBJ1-2
DNA: TGTGCCAGTAGTCCCCGGACAGGGGAACTCTATGGCTACACCTTC
CDR3: CASSPRTGELYGYTF

D: .
size: .
V: TRBV7-2
J: TRBJ1-3
DNA: TGTGCCAGCAGCTTTGGGGCAGTCTCTGGAAACACCATATATTTT
CDR3: CASSFGAVSGNTIYF

D: TRBD1
size: .
V: TRBV5-1
J: TRBJ2-7
DNA: TGCGCCAGCAGCTCCTCAAGGACAGGGCAGTACGAGCAGTACTTC
CDR3: CASSSSRTGQYEQYF

D: TRBD1
size: .
V: TRBV19
J: TRBJ2-1
DNA: TGTGCCAGTAGCCTCGGACAGGGTGTTTACAATGAGCAGTTCTTC
CDR3: CASSLGQGVYNEQFF

D: TRBD1
size: .
V: TRBV24-1
J: TRBJ2-3
DNA: TGTGCCACCAGTGAGACAGGGGGCGCGACAGATACGCAGTATTTT
CDR3: CATSETGGATDTQYF

D: .
size: .
V: TRBV27
J: TRBJ2-7
DNA: TGTGCCAGCACCATGAGTTATGCTTCAGGGCGTTGGGGCGAGCAGTACTTC
CDR3: CASTMSYASGRWGEQYF

D: TRBD2
size: few
V: TRBV3-1/TRBV3-2
J: TRBJ2-2
DNA: TGTGCCAGCAGCCAGCTAGCGGGAGGGCACACCGGGGAGCTGTTTTTT
CDR3: CASSQLAGGHTGELFF

D: TRBD1
size: .
V: TRBV28
J: TRBJ1-4
DNA: TGTGCCAGCAGTCCTCCAGGGGGAGGTGAAAAACTGTTTTTT
CDR3: CASSPPGGGEKLFF

D: TRBD1
size: .
V: TRBV5-8
J: TRBJ1-4
DNA: TGTGCCAGCAGCTTCGCGTCACAGGGGATTGGAACTAATGAAAAACTGTTTTTT
CDR3: CASSFASQGIGTNEKLFF

D: .
size: .
V: TRBV30
J: TRBJ1-3
DNA: TGTGCCTGGGGGAGCGTGGGAAACACCATATATTTT
CDR3: CAWGSVGNTIYF

D: TRBD2
size: once
V: TRBV3-1/TRBV3-2
J: TRBJ2-5
DNA: TGTGCCAGCAGTCCCGGGCTAGCGGGAGCCCGCCCAGAGACCCAGTACTTC
CDR3: CASSPGLAGARPETQYF

D: .
size: .
V: TRBV19
J: TRBJ1-1
DNA: TGTGCCAGTAGTATAAACCTAAGGGACTCTCTCTCAAGTAAGGAAGCTTTCTTT
CDR3: CASSINLRDSLSSKEAFF

D: TRBD1
size: once
V: TRBV5-5
J: TRBJ1-5
DNA: TGTGCCAGCAGCCCCCGGGACAGGTCGAGCAATCAGCCCCAGCATTTT
CDR3: CASSPRDRSSNQPQHF

D: .
size: few
V: TRBV5-1
J: TRBJ2-3
DNA: TGCGCCAGCAGCTTGGGGGGACTCTTCACAGATACGCAGTATTTT
CDR3: CASSLGGLFTDTQYF

D: .
size: .
V: TRBV18
J: TRBJ1-1
DNA: TGTGCCAGCTCACCACTGGGCCCAGGGTCCACCCAGAACACTGAAGCTTTCTTT
CDR3: CASSPLGPGSTQNTEAFF

D: TRBD1
size: .
V: TRBV11-2
J: TRBJ1-2
DNA: TGTGCCAGCAGCCCCCTCCGGGACAGGCCTTTCTATGGCTACACCTTC
CDR3: CASSPLRDRPFYGYTF

D: .
size: .
V: TRBV5-6
J: TRBJ1-1
DNA: TGTGCCAGCAGCTTGGTCAGGGCCGGGAACACTGAAGCTTTCTTT
CDR3: CASSLVRAGNTEAFF

D: .
size: .
V: TRBV10-1
J: TRBJ1-1
DNA: TGCGCCAGCACCACCTTCCCTACCACGGACACTGAAGCTTTCTTT
CDR3: CASTTFPTTDTEAFF

D: .
size: .
V: TRBV3-1/TRBV3-2
J: TRBJ1-2
DNA: TGTGCCAGCAGCCATCACTTCGGGCAGGGGCGCAGCTATGGCTACACCTTC
CDR3: CASSHHFGQGRSYGYTF

D: TRBD1
size: .
V: TRBV4-1
J: TRBJ2-3
DNA: TGCGCCAGCAGCCGGGGAATAGGGGGCGGCACAGATACGCAGTATTTT
CDR3: CASSRGIGGGTDTQYF

D: .
size: .
V: TRBV6-5
J: TRBJ1-2
DNA: TGTGCCAGCAGTTATGAGGGGACTTATGGCTACACCTTC
CDR3: CASSYEGTYGYTF